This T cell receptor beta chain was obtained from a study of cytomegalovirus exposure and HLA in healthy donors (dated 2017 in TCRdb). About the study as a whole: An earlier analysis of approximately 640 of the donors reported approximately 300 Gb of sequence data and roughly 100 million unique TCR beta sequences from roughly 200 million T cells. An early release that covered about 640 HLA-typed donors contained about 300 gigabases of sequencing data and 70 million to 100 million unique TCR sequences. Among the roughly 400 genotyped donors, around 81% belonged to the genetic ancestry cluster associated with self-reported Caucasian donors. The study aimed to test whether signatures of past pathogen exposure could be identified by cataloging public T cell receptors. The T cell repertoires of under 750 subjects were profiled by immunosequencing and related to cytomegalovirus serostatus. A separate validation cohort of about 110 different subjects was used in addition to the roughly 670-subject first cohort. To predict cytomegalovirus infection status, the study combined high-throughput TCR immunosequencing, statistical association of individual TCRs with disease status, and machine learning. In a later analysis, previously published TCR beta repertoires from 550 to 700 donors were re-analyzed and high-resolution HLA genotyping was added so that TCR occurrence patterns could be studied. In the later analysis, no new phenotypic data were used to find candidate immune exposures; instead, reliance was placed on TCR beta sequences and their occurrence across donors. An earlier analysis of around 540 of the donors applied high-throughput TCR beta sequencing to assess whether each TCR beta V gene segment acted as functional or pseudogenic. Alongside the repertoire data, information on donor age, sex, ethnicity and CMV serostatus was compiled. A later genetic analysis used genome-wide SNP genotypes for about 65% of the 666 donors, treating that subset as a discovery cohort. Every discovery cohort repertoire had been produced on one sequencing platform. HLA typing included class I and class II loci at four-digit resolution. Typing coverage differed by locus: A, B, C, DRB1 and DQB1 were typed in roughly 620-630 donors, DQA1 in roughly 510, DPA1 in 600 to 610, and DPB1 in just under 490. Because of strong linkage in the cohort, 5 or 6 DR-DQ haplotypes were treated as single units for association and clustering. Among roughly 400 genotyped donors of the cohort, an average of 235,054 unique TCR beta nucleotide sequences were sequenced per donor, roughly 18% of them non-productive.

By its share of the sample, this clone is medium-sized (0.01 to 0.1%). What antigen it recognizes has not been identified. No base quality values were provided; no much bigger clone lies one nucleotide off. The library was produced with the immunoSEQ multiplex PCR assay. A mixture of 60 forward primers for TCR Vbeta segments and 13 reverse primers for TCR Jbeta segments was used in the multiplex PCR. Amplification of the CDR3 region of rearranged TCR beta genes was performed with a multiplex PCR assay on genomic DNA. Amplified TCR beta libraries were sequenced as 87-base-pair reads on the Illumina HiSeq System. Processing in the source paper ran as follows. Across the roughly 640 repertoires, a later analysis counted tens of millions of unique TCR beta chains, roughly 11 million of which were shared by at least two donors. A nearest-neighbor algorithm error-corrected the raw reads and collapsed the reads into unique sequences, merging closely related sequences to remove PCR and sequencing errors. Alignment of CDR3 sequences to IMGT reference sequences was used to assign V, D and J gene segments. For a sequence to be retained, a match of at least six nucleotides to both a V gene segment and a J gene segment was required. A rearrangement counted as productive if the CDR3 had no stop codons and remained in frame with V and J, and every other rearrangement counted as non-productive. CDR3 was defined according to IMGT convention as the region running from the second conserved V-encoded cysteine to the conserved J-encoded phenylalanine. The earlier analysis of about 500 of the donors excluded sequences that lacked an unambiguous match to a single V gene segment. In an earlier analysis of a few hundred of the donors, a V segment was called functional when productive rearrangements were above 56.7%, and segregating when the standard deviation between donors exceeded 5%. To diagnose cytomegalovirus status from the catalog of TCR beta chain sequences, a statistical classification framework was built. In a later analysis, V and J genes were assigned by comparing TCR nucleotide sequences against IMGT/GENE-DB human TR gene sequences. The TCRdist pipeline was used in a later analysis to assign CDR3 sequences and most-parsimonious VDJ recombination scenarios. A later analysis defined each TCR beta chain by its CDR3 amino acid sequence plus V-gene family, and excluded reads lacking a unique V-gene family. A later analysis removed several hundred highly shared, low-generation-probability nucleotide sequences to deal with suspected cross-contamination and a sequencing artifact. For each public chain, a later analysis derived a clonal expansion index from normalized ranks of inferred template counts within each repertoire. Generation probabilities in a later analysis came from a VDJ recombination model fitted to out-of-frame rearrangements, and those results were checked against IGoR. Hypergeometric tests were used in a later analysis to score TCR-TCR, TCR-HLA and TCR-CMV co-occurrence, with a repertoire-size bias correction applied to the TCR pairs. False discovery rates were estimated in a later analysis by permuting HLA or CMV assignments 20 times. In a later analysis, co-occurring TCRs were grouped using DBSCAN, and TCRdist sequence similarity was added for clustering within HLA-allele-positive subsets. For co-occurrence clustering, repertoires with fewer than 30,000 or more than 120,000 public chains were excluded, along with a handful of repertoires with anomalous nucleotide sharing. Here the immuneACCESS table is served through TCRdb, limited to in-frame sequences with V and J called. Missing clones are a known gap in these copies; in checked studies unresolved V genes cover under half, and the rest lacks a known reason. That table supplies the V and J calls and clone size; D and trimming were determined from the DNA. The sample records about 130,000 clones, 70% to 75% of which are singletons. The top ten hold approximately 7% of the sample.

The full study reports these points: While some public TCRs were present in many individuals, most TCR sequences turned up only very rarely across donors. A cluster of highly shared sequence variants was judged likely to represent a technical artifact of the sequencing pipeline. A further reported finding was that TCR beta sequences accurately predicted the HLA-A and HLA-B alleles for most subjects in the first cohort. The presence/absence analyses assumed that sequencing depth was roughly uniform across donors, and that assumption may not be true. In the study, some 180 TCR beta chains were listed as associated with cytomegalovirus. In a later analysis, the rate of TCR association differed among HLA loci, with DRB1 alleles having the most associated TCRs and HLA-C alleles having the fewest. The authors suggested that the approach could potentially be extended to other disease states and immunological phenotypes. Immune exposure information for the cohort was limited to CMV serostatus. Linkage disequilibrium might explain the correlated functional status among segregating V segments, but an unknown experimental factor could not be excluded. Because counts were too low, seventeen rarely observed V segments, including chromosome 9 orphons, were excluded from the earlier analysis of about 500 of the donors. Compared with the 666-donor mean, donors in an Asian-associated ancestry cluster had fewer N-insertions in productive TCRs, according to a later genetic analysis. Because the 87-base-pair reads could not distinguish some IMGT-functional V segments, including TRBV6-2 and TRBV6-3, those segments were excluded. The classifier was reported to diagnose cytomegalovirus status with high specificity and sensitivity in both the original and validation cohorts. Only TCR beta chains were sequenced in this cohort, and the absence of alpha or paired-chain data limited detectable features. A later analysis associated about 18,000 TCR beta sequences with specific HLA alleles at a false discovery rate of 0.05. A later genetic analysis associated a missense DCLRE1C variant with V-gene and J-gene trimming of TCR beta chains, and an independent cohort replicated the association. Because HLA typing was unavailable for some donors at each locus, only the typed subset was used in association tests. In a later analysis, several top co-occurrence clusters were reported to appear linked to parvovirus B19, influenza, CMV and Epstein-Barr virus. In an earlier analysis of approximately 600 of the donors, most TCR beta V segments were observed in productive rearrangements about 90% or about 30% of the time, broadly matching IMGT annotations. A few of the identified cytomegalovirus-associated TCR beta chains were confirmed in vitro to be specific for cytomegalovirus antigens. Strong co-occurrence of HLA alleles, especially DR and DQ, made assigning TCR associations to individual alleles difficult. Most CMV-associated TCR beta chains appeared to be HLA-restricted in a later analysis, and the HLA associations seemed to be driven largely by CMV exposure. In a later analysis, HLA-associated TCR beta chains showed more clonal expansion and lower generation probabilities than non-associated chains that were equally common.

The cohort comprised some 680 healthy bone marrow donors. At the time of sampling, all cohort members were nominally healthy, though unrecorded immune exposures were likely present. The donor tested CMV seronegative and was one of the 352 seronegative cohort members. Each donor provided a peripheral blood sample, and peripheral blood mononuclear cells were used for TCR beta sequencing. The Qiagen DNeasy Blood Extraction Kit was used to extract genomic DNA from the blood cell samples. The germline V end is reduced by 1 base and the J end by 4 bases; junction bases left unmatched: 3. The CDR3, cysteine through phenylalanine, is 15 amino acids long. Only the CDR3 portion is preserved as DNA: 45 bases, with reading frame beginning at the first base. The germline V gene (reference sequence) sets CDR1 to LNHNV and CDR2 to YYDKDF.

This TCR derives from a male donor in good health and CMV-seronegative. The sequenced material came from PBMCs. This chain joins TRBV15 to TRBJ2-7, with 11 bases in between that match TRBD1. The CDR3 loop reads CATSRGGQGVYEQYF. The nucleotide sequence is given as TGTGCCACCAGCAGAGGGGGACAGGGGGTTTACGAGCAGTACTTC.